This TCR beta chain appears in the sequencing data of a study of blood T cell repertoires in COVID-19. V shed 5 bases and J 0 bases; nucleotides not matched to a gene: 5. CDR1 MNHEY and CDR2 SMNVEV come from the germline V gene (reference sequence). The CDR3 loop spans 16 amino acids. Per the study methods: Amplified reference gene primers provided the basis for estimating nucleated cell counts. Libraries were prepared by immunoSEQ multiplex PCR; TCRdb keeps only in-frame clonotypes and omits some of them. V and J calls and clone size are those listed in that table; D and trimming were worked out from the DNA. The sample holds around 290,000 clones, 86% seen once. The study assigned cohorts using participant-reported clinical history.

Specimen: PBMCs or T cells enriched from blood (not recorded which). This rearrangement joins TRBV27 to TRBJ1-5, with 9 bases matching TRBD1. The sequence was collected from a woman under 30 who had recovered from COVID-19. DNA of the CDR3: TGTGCCAGCAGTATGAGGACAGGGGTTAGCAATCAGCCCCAGCATTTT. Protein: CASSMRTGVSNQPQHF.